Listed here is a single T cell receptor (beta chain). The antigen remains undetermined. Germline assignment: CDR1 SGHTA and CDR2 FQGNSA. The CDR3 is 16 amino acids. The V and J ends lost 5 bases and 4 bases, in that order; junction bases with no gene match: 12. The PCR made use of 60 Vbeta and 13 Jbeta primers. Method: immunoSEQ multiplex PCR; TCRdb's copy keeps in-frame clones and lacks some. The profile covers 150,000 or so clones, with roughly 75% appearing a single time and 1% taken by the ten largest. This record comes from a study of cytomegalovirus exposure and HLA in healthy donors. Regarding the study as a whole: As a later analysis showed, several of the most significant clusters appeared to be linked to common viral pathogens.

The source material was PBMCs. This clonotype originated in a woman between 45 and 60 years old in good health and CMV-seropositive. The rearrangement uses TRBV7-2 and TRBJ2-3; 7 bases line up with TRBD1. This chain's CDR3 is CASSVYRGPPSDTQYF. For the CDR3, the DNA is TGTGCCAGCAGCGTCTACAGGGGTCCACCATCAGATACGCAGTATTTT.